The source of this T cell receptor beta chain is a study of beta chain features in type 1 diabetes. Expressed TCRB transcripts were sequenced after all isolated RNA was converted to cDNA. Only in-frame clones appear in the TCRdb table, and some are missing; sequencing was by immunoSEQ multiplex PCR. Of more than 350,000 clones listed, about an eighth are singletons. CDR3 length: 17 amino acids. Trimming removed 1 base at V and 2 bases at J, with 17 bases between. CDR1 is LGHNA and CDR2 is YNFKEQ in the germline V gene. The clonotype originates from a woman aged 18 to 35 in good health. This chain uses TRBV4-2 with TRBJ2-5, with D perhaps TRBD2 (5 bases). Sequenced material: naive CD4+ T cells from blood. CDR3 coding DNA: TGTGCCAGCAGCCAAGTCGACCGGGAAACCCTGCAAGAGACCCAGTACTTC. As protein: CASSQVDRETLQETQYF.